The 9 T cell receptor beta chains below were found in one sample sequenced in a study of blood T cell repertoires in COVID-19. Clones were read by immunoSEQ multiplex PCR, and TCRdb kept only the in-frame ones, dropping some. The sample lists more than 300,000 clones; 87% were seen once. Sequencing input: PBMCs or T cells enriched from blood (not recorded which). These receptors all stem from a woman younger than 45 who had recovered from COVID-19.

The DNA for the CDR3 is TGTGCCAGTAGTCCCGTCGGAGGGAAACTTACCTATGGCTACACCTTC. Its protein product is CASSPVGGKLTYGYTF. V gene TRBV19 combines with J gene TRBJ1-2; D is unclear. V was shortened by 5 bases and J by 4 bases, with 20 bases between the two germline ends. CDR1 is LNHDA and CDR2 is SQIVND in the germline V gene (reference sequence). This CDR3 is built from 16 residues.

The rearrangement uses TRBV30 and TRBJ1-3; no reliable D call. The CDR3 spans 13 residues. V shed 2 bases and J shed 4 bases, with 9 bases lying between them. Germline V gives CDR1 GTSNPN, CDR2 SVGIG (reference sequence). The DNA for the CDR3 is TGTGCCTGGAGTTTACGGGAAGGAAACACCATATATTTT. Its protein product is CAWSLREGNTIYF.

The rearrangement links TRBV7-2 to TRBJ2-1, with 7 positions matching TRBD2. Germline CDR1 SGHTA, CDR2 FQGNSA. After removal of 5 bases from V and 5 bases from J, the junction contained 6 bases not matched to a gene. CDR3 length: 14 residues. CDR3 nucleotide sequence: TGTGCCAGCAGCCGGGGGGTAAAGAACAATGAGCAGTTCTTC. Encoded protein: CASSRGVKNNEQFF.

This rearrangement joins TRBV15 to TRBJ1-5; TRBD1 matches 9 bases. Looked up from germline, CDR1 is LNHNV and CDR2 is YYDKDF (reference sequence). Trimming took 4 bases from V and 4 from J; bases not matched to a gene: 5. The CDR3 loop spans 15 amino acids. CDR3 region: CATSKPTGGNQPQHF. The DNA of the CDR3 is TGTGCCACCAGCAAACCGACAGGGGGAAATCAGCCCCAGCATTTT.

The chain combines TRBV29-1 with TRBJ1-6; 8 nucleotides agree with TRBD1. Trimming took 5 bases from V and 7 from J; bases not matched to a gene: 7. The CDR3 is made up of 14 amino acids. Germline assignment: CDR1 SQVTM and CDR2 ANQGSEA. The CDR3 region has the DNA TGCAGCGTTCTCTCGGGACAGGCGAATTCACCCCTCCACTTT. It codes for CSVLSGQANSPLHF.

This clone was seen a single time. The chain joins TRBV7-6 to TRBJ2-2; 7 nucleotides match TRBD2. The CDR3 is 16 amino acids. The V gene end was trimmed by 5 bases and the J gene end by 4 bases; junction bases not matched to a gene: 10. Germline-derived CDR1 and CDR2 are SGHVS and FNYEAQ. CDR3 nucleotides: TGTGCCAGCAGCCCTAGCCGTGGGGGGGGCACCGGGGAGCTGTTTTTT. The encoded protein is CASSPSRGGGTGELFF.

J is TRBJ1-4 and V is TRBV9, with D perhaps matching TRBD1 (5 bases). The V gene lost 4 bases and the J gene lost 7 bases, with 14 bases spanning the gap. From germline, CDR1 is SGDLS and CDR2 YYNGEE. The CDR3 runs 14 residues. CDR3 coding DNA: TGTGCCAGCAGCCCCCAGGGTTTCCGTGAAAAACTGTTTTTT. It yields the protein CASSPQGFREKLFF.

The chain uses TRBV6-5 and TRBJ2-5; maybe TRBD2 (6 bases). CDR3 size: 11 residues. Germline lookup yields CDR1 MNHEY and CDR2 SVGAGI. V was clipped by 11 bases and J by 3 bases, with 10 bases between them. The CDR3 loop is CAVGGEETQYF. In nucleotides, the CDR3 is TGTGCCGTGGGGGGAGAAGAGACCCAGTACTTC.

The chain uses TRBV5-1 and TRBJ1-6; D is perhaps TRBD1 (6 bases). The CDR3 loop spans 15 amino acids. Per the germline V gene, CDR1 is SGHRS and CDR2 is YFSETQ. V was pared by 1 base and J by 7 bases, with 12 bases between. The CDR3: CASSLTRGVNSPLHF. The CDR3 DNA is TGCGCCAGCAGCTTGACCAGGGGTGTCAATTCACCCCTCCACTTT. The full variable domain, its missing parts supplied by reference TRBV5-1 and TRBJ1-6, is KAGVTQTPRYLIKTRGQQVTLSCSPISGHRSVSWYQQTPGQGLQFLFEYFSETQRNKGNFPGRFSGRQFSNSRSEMNVSTLELGDSALYLCASSLTRGVNSPLHFGNGTRLTVT.